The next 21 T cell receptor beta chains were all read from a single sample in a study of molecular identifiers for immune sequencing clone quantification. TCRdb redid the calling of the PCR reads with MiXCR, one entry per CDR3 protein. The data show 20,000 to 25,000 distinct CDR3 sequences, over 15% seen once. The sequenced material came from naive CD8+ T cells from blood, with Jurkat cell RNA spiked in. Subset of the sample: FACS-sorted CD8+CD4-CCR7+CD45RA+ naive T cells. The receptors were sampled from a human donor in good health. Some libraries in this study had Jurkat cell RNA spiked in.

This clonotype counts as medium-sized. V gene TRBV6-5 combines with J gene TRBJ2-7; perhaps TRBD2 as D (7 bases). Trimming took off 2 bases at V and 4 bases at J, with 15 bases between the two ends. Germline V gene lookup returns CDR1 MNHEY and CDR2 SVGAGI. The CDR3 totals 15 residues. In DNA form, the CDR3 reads TGTGCCAGCAGTTACCGCGGGGGCGAAGTTTACGAGCAGTACTTC. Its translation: CASSYRGGEVYEQYF.

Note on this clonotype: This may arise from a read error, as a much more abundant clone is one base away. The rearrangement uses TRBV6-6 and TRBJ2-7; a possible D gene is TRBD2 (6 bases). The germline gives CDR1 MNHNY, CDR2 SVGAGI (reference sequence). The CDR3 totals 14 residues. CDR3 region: CAGSYVGSWDEQYF. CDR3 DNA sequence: TGTGCCGGCAGTTACGTCGGGAGTTGGGACGAGCAGTACTTC.

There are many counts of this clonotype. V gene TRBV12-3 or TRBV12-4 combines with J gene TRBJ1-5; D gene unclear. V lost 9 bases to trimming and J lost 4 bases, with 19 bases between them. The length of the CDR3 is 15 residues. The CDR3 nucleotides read TGTGCCAGTACAACCGGTTCGGGCCCAAATCAGCCCCAGCATTTT. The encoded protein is CASTTGSGPNQPQHF.

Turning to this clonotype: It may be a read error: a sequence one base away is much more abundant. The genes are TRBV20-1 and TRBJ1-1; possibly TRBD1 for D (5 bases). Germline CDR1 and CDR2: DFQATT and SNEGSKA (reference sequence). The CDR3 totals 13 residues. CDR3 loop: CGTAPGEDTEAFF. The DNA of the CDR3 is TGCGGTACCGCACCGGGGGAGGACACTGAAGCTTTCTTT.

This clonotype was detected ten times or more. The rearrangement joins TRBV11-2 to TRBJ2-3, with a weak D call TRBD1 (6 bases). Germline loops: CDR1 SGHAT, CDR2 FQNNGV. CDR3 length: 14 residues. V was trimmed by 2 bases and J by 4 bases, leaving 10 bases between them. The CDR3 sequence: CASSLLQGADTQYF. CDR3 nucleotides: TGTGCCAGCAGCTTATTACAGGGCGCAGATACGCAGTATTTT.

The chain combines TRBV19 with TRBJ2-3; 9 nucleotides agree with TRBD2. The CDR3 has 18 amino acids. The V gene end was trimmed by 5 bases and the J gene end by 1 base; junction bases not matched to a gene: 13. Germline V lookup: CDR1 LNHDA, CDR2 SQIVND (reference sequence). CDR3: CASSPNDPGGGGTDTQYF. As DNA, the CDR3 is TGTGCCAGTAGTCCCAACGATCCTGGCGGGGGGGGCACAGATACGCAGTATTTT.

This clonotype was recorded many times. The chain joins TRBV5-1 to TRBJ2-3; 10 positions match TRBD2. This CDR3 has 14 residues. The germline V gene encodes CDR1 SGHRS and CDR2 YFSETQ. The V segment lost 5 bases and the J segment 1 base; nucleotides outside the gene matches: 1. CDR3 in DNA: TGCGCCAGCAGGCTAGCGGGAGGCACAGATACGCAGTATTTT. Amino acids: CASRLAGGTDTQYF.

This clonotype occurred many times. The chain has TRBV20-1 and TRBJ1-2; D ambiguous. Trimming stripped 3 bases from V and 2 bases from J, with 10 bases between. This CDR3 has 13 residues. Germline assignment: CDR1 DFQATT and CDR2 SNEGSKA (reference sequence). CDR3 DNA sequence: TGCAGTGCTAGTGGACGGATAAACTATGGCTACACCTTC. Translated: CSASGRINYGYTF.

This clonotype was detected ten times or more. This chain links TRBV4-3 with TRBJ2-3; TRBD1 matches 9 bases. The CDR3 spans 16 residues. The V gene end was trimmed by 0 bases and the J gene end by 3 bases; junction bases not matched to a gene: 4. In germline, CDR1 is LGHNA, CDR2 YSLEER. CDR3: CASSQDGGQGTDTQYF. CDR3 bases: TGCGCCAGCAGCCAAGATGGGGGACAGGGAACAGATACGCAGTATTTT.

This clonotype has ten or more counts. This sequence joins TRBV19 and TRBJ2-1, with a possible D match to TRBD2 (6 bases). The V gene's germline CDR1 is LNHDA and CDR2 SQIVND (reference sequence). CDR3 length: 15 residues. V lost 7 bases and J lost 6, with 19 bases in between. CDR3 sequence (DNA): TGTGCCAGTACCGCGAGCGGGTTTCCCAGCAATGAGCAGTTCTTC. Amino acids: CASTASGFPSNEQFF.

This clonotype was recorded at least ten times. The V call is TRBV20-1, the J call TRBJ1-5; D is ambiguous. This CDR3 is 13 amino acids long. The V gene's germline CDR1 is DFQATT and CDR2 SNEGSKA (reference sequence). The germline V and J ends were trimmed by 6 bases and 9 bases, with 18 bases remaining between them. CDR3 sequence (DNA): TGCAGTGCCAAAGAGAGAGTCGATCGGCCCCAGCATTTT. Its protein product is CSAKERVDRPQHF.

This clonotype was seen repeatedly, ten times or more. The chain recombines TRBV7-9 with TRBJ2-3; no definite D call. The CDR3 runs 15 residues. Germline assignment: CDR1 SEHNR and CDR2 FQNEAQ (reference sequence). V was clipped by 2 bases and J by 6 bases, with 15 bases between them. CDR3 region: CASSLPASRSDTQYF. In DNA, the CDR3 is TGTGCCAGCAGCTTACCGGCTTCGAGGAGTGATACGCAGTATTTT.

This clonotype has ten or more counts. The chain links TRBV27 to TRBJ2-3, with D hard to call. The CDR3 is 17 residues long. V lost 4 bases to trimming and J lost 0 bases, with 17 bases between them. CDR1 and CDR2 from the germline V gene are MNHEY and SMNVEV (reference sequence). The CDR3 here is CASSWAANRPSTDTQYF. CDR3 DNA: TGTGCCAGCAGTTGGGCAGCGAATAGGCCTAGCACAGATACGCAGTATTTT.

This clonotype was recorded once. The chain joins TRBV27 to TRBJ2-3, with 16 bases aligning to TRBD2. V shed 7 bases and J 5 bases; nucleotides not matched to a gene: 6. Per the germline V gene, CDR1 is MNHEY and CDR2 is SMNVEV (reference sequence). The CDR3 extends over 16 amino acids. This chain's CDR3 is CASKGLAGGPLDTQYF. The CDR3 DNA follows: TGTGCCAGCAAGGGACTAGCGGGGGGGCCCTTAGATACGCAGTATTTT.

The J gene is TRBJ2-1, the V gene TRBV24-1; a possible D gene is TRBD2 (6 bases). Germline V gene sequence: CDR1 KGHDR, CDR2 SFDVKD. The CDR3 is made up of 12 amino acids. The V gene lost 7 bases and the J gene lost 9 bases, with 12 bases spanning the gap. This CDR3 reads CATRGTGGEQFF. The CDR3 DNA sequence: TGTGCCACCAGAGGCACCGGGGGTGAGCAGTTCTTC.

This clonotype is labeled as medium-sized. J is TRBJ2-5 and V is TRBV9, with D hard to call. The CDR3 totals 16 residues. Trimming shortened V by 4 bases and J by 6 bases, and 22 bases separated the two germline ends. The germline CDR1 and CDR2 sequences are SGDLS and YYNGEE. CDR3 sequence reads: CASSSPAGVPIQTQYF. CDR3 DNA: TGTGCCAGCAGCTCCCCCGCCGGAGTCCCGATCCAGACCCAGTACTTC.

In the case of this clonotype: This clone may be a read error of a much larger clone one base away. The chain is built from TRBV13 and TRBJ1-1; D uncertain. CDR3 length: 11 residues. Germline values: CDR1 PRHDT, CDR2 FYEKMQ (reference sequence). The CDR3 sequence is CASQENAEAFF. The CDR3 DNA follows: TGTGCCAGCCAGGAGAACGCTGAAGCTTTCTTT.

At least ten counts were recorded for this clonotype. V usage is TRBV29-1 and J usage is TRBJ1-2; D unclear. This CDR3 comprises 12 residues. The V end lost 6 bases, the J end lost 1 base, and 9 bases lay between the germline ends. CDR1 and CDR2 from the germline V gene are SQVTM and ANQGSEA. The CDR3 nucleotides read TGCAGCGTCGTAACTGGTAACTATGGCTACACCTTC. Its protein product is CSVVTGNYGYTF.

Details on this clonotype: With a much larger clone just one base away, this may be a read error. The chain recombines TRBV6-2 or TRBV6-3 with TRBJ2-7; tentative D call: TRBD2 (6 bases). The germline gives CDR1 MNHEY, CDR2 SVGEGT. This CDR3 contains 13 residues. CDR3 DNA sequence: TGTGCCTGCAGCTTCTATGCGGGGAACGAGCAGTACTTC. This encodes CACSFYAGNEQYF.

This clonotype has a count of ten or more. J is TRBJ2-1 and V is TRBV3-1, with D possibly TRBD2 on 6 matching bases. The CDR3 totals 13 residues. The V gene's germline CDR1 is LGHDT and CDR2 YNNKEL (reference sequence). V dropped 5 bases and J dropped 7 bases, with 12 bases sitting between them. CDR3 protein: CASSGGSLNEQFF. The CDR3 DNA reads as TGTGCCAGCAGCGGGGGGAGTCTTAATGAGCAGTTCTTC.

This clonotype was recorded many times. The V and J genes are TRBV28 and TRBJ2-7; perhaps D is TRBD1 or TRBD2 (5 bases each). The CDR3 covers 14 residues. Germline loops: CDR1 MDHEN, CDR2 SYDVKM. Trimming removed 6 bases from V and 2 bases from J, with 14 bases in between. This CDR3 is CASSLRQGAYEQYF. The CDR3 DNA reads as TGTGCCAGCAGCTTACGGCAGGGAGCCTACGAGCAGTACTTC.